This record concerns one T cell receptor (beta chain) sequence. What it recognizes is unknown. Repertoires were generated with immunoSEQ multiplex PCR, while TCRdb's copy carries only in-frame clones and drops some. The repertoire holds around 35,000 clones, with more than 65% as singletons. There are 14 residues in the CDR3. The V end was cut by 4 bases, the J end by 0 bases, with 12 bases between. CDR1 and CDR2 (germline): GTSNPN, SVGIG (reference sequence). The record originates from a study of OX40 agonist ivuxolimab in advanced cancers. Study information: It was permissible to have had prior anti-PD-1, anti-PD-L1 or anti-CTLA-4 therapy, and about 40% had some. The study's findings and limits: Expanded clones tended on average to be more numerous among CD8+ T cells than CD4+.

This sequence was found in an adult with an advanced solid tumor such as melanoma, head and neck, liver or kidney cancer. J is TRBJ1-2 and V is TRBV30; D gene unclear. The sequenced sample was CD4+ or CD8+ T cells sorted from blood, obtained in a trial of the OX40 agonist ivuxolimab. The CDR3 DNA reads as TGTGCCTGGAAGGGTGCGGGCTCTAACTATGGCTACACCTTC. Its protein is CAWKGAGSNYGYTF.